This T cell receptor beta chain was captured by sequencing in a study of blood T cell repertoires in COVID-19. Measured with immunoSEQ multiplex PCR; TCRdb has only the in-frame clones, and not every one. The repertoire holds 110,000 or so clones, with 87% as singletons. V gave up 8 bases and J gave up 7 bases; unmatched junction bases: 13. This CDR3 has 16 amino acids. Per germline, CDR1 MRHNA and CDR2 SNTAGT. Sequences were obtained from peripheral blood. This rearrangement joins TRBV6-4 to TRBJ2-1; TRBD2 matches 11 bases. This clonotype originated in a human donor in a cohort sampled during active COVID-19. CDR3 sequence (DNA): TGTGCCAGCCGGACTAGCGGGCGCGCACCCGCAAATGAGCAGTTCTTC. It is translated as CASRTSGRAPANEQFF.